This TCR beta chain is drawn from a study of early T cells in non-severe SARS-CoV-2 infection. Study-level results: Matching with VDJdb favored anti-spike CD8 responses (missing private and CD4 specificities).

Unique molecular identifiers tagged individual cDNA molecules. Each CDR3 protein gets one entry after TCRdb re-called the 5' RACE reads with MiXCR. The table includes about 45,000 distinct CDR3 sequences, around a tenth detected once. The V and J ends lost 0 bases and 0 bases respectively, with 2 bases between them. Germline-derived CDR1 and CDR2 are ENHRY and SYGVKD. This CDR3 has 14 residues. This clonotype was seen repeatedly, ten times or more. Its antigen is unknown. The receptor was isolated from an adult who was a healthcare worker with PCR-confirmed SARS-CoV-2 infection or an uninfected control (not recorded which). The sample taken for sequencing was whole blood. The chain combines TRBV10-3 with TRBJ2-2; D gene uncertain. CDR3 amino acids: CAISESANTGELFF. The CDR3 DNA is TGTGCCATCAGTGAGTCTGCGAACACCGGGGAGCTGTTTTTT.